This note documents a single T cell receptor (beta chain) sequence. The nonmyeloablative bone marrow transplants came from related graft donors, with transient mixed chimerism. This entry comes from a study of Tregs in tolerant kidney transplant recipients. Assay used: immunoSEQ multiplex PCR; TCRdb lists only in-frame clones, some missing. Of roughly 50,000 clones in the sample, around 90% were seen once. Germline V lookup: CDR1 MNHNY, CDR2 SVGAGI (reference sequence). The CDR3 consists of 14 residues. V dropped 9 bases and J dropped 0; count of bases not matched to a gene: 3. V and J are TRBV6-6 and TRBJ2-3; TRBD2 matches 10 bases. The sequenced sample was CD8+ T cells from blood (PBMCs), obtained 12 months after the transplant. The receptor was isolated from a human patient who received a combined kidney and bone marrow transplant. Certain T cells may be donor cells from the graft. CDR3 nucleotides: TGTGCCAGAAGTAGCGGGGGGAGCACAGATACGCAGTATTTT. Translating gives CARSSGGSTDTQYF.